The TCR beta chain under discussion was sequenced for a study of shared clonotypes between healthy human individuals (dated by TCRdb to 2018 to 2021). In the study overall: The cohort included a few men and a couple of women between 18 and 49 years of age. For each donor, CD4 naive and CD4 memory were each given three plates, CD8 naive was given two plates, and CD8 memory was given one plate. The study deeply sequenced blood TCR repertoires of several healthy adults to estimate repertoire size and the extent of clonotype sharing between individuals. Leukapheresis yielded between about 0.8 and 9.5 billion PBMCs per donor. To increase sequencing depth and limit assay-specific biases, different laboratories used diverse techniques to prepare libraries and sequence TCR repertoires. General conclusions and limits of the study: Because the study included a small number of donors, the genetic and exposure-history diversity represented was limited. Sampling was limited to blood, and TCR repertoires in tissue likely differ from TCR repertoires in blood. Higher generation probabilities were observed for clonotypes shared by all four sorted-subset donors than for non-shared clonotypes. Even with the large sequencing depth, rarefaction of the sorted-subset datasets indicated that sequencing was incomplete. Across several donors, approximately 5% of naive CD4, approximately 4% of naive CD8, 2% to 2.5% of memory CD4, and 0.4% to 0.45% of memory CD8 clonotypes were shared. Based on pairwise subsampling, the degree of clonotype sharing among donors was expected to be affected by sequencing depth. Naive subsets generally had larger estimated clonotype richness than memory subsets.

The CDR3 runs 17 amino acids, cysteine and phenylalanine included. Of all the DNA, just the CDR3 is kept, 51 bases in frame from base 1. Cut back by 3 bases and 2 bases, the V and J ends lie 17 bases apart. The germline V gene (reference sequence) specifies SGHNT as CDR1 and YYREEE as CDR2. CD8 naive samples consisted of CD45RO-negative cells that were positively selected for CCR7, yielding a CD45RA+CCR7+ population without TemRA cells. The donors were healthy, HIV-negative adults who had no recently reported acute infections or vaccinations. All donors were Caucasian adults living in Nashville, Tennessee, USA. Blood was collected by leukapheresis, and PBMCs were isolated by Ficoll-Histopaque density gradient centrifugation and then cryopreserved in liquid nitrogen vapor phase. Purity and quantity of every magnetically sorted T cell population were checked by analytical flow cytometry. From each sorted fraction, genomic DNA was isolated and quantified by UV absorbance on a Nanodrop 2000c.

As for this clone: It has no known antigen specificity. Per-base qualities were not stored, and no clone one base away is much larger.

TCR CDR3 regions were amplified from genomic DNA by multiplex PCR using the deep immunoSEQ assay. Genomic DNA extracted from each cell subset was distributed evenly over all wells of several immunoSEQ 96-well plates, and each plate served as one replicate. For sorted subsets, each replicate PCR was loaded with 200 to 250 ng genomic DNA, equivalent to approximately 33,000 T cell genomes. The purified libraries were quantified using a Qubit 3.0 fluorometer, sized with a Bioanalyzer 2100, and then quantified again using the KAPA Library Quantification kit. Every immunoSEQ 96-well plate was sequenced on a separate single-read 150-cycle Illumina NextSeq 550 flow cell. In the paper's pipeline: Because only junctional sequences without quality scores were contained in the immunoSEQ output, filtering matching that applied to full-length reads could not be performed. To assign V/J genes and CDR3, sequences were annotated using PyIR, a Python wrapper for IgBLAST v1.9, with IMGT germline references. Reads were filtered out if the reads had weak V/J assignments (E-value above 1e-6), no CDR3, stop codons, out-of-frame junctions, or ambiguous translated residues. V3J clonotypes were defined by identical inferred V gene, J gene, and CDR3 amino acid sequence. The percentage overlap between two repertoires was calculated by dividing the number of shared unique clonotypes by the size of the smaller repertoire. Repertoire richness was assessed with RTK rarefaction, the Chao1 estimator, and Recon v2.1 estimates of unobserved clonotypes. OLGA was used to compute generation probabilities for all TCRbeta clonotypes that the gDNA method yielded from a few donors. The table was pulled from immuneACCESS by TCRdb, which kept in-frame rearrangements only. Such tables lose some clones; where checked, under half of the loss comes from unresolved V genes, and the rest has no known cause. The V and J calls and clone size were taken over from that table, and D and trimming were inferred from the DNA. The sample table records just over 2,000,000 clones; about 95% of these occur just once. Clones ranked in the top ten supply 0.9% to 1.3% of the sample.

Rearrangement joined TRBV5-4 to TRBJ1-4; the best D guess is TRBD1, with 5 bases matching. Sequences were obtained from naive CD8+ T cells sorted from blood. The meaning of the sample's cell subset or site label: CD45RA+CCR7+. The sequence came from a man aged 18-30 years in good health. The sequenced DNA is TGTGCCAGCAGCTCTCTTACCGAGTGGGGGACTAATGAAAAACTGTTTTTT. This encodes CASSSLTEWGTNEKLFF.